The source of this T cell receptor (beta chain) is a study of technical replicates of blood from several donors. The V gene lost 7 bases and the J gene lost 8 bases, with 14 bases spanning the gap. Germline lookup yields CDR1 MNHEY and CDR2 SVGAGI. There are 12 residues in the CDR3. Using immunoSEQ multiplex PCR, the repertoire was profiled, and TCRdb retains in-frame clones only, with some absent. The table lists tens of thousands of clones, 80% to 95% of them singletons. The clonotype comes from a human donor in good health. The sequencing sample was made of T cells isolated from PBMCs. The rearrangement uses TRBV6-5 and TRBJ1-2; TRBD1 might be the D (5 bases). The CDR3 reads CASKTAYAGYTF. The CDR3 DNA sequence: TGTGCCAGCAAGACAGCCTATGCCGGCTACACCTTC.